A single sample gave rise to the 8 T cell receptor beta chains below, sequenced in a study of OX40 agonist ivuxolimab in advanced cancers. The library was produced with the immunoSEQ multiplex PCR assay. Not all clones reach the TCRdb copy of this immuneACCESS table, which keeps in-frame sequences only. Checked studies attribute under half of the gap to unresolved V genes and leave the rest unexplained. The sample yields about 66,000 clones; approximately 90% were counted once. Around 2.2% of the sample comes from the top ten. Sequences were derived from CD4+ or CD8+ T cells sorted from blood, sampled in a trial of the OX40 agonist ivuxolimab. The receptors come from an adult with an advanced solid tumor such as melanoma, head and neck, liver or kidney cancer.

This sequence joins TRBV4-1 and TRBJ1-5; possibly TRBD1 for D (5 bases). In germline, CDR1 is MGHRA, CDR2 YSYEKL. The CDR3 has 15 amino acids. The V and J ends lost 0 bases and 6 bases respectively, with 12 bases between them. CDR3 bases: TGCGCCAGCAGCCAAGATGGGTGGGGCCCTCAGCCCCAGCATTTT. This sequence encodes CASSQDGWGPQPQHF.

The J gene is TRBJ1-5, the V gene TRBV7-8; D gene ambiguous. The CDR3 is 16 residues long. V gave up 5 bases and J gave up 0 bases, with 14 bases separating them. Looked up from germline, CDR1 is SGHVS and CDR2 is FQNEAQ. CDR3 sequence: CASSPRIWDSNQPQHF. For the CDR3, the DNA is TGTGCCAGCAGCCCCCGTATTTGGGATAGCAATCAGCCCCAGCATTTT.

The DNA for the CDR3 is TGTGCCAGCAGTTTACAGGGACTCTATGGCTACACCTTC. It codes for CASSLQGLYGYTF. V is TRBV27 and J is TRBJ1-2; TRBD1 might be the D (5 bases). The CDR3 spans 13 residues. Trimming removed 2 bases at V and 4 bases at J, with 8 bases between. Germline V gene data show CDR1 as MNHEY and CDR2 as SMNVEV (reference sequence).

This clone was seen a handful of times. This chain uses TRBV5-6 with TRBJ1-1; 7 nucleotides line up with TRBD1. The trim removed 4 bases at V and 3 bases at J, leaving 12 bases unmatched. The germline V gene has CDR1 SGHDT and CDR2 YYEEEE. The length of the CDR3 is 16 residues. The DNA for the CDR3 is TGTGCCAGCAGCACACAGGGGCGCGATGAGCACACTGAAGCTTTCTTT. Translation gives CASSTQGRDEHTEAFF.

The gene calls are TRBV9 and TRBJ2-5; TRBD1 agrees at 10 bases. Germline V gives CDR1 SGDLS, CDR2 YYNGEE. This CDR3 contains 18 residues. V was pared by 2 bases and J by 0 bases, with 10 bases of the junction left unmatched. This CDR3 reads CASSVGIPGTGDQETQYF. The CDR3 DNA follows: TGTGCCAGCAGCGTTGGAATTCCCGGGACAGGGGACCAAGAGACCCAGTACTTC.

V gene TRBV5-1 combines with J gene TRBJ2-2, with 7 nucleotides matching TRBD2. V lost 3 bases, J lost 4 bases, and 3 bases stayed unmatched. The germline V gene has CDR1 SGHRS and CDR2 YFSETQ. The CDR3 runs 14 residues. CDR3 sequence (DNA): TGCGCCAGCAGCTGGGGACTATTCACCGGGGAGCTGTTTTTT. Encoded protein: CASSWGLFTGELFF.

The rearrangement links TRBV14 to TRBJ2-1; D not certain. Germline V lookup: CDR1 SGHDN, CDR2 FVKESK. The CDR3 extends over 13 amino acids. Trimming took 4 bases from V and 4 from J, leaving 8 bases between them. The CDR3 nucleotides are TGTGCCAGCAGCCGAAGGGTTTACAATGAGCAGTTCTTC. Translating it yields CASSRRVYNEQFF.

The chain recombines TRBV10-2 with TRBJ2-1; 7 nucleotides match TRBD1. Losses at the gene ends were 4 bases for V and 0 bases for J; bases not matched to a gene: 3. The CDR3 spans 15 residues. Germline V gene sequence: CDR1 WSHSY, CDR2 SAAADI. CDR3 in amino acids: CASSGDRVSYNEQFF. CDR3 DNA: TGCGCCAGCAGTGGCGACAGGGTCTCCTACAATGAGCAGTTCTTC.